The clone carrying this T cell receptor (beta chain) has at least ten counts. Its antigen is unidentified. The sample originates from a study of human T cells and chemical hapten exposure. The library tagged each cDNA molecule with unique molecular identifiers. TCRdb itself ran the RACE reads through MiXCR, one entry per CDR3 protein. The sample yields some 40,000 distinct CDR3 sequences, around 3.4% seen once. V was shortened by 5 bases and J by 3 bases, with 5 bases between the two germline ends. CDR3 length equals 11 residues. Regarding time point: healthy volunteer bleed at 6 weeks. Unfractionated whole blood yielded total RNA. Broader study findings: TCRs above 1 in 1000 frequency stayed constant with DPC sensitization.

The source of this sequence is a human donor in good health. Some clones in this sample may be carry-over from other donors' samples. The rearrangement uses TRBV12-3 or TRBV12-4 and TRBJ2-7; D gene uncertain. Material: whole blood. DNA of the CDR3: TGTGCCAGCAGTGCCCTCTACGAGCAGTACTTC. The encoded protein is CASSALYEQYF.